These 11 T cell receptor beta chains were sequenced from one sample in a study of blood T cells in healthy people across ages. PCR was performed a second time for about 7 to 11 cycles using a sample-barcoded 5' primer and a J-beta primer mix. TCRdb independently ran MiXCR on the 5' RACE reads; one entry per CDR3 protein. The top ten hold roughly 6.3% of the sample, which has about 1.4 million distinct CDR3 sequences, almost 60% seen once. Sequenced sample: blood. These receptors were taken from a man between 18 and 35 years old in good health.

The chain joins TRBV12-3 or TRBV12-4 to TRBJ2-7; perhaps D is TRBD1 or TRBD2 (5 bases each). V dropped 3 bases and J dropped 0 bases, with 12 bases sitting between them. The CDR3 is 15 amino acids. CDR3 protein: CASSFRDGTSYEQYF. CDR3 DNA: TGTGCCAGCAGTTTTAGGGACGGGACCTCCTACGAGCAGTACTTC.

This clonotype was seen a few times. The rearrangement links TRBV2 to TRBJ2-7; D remains unclear. Germline V gene lookup returns CDR1 SNHLY and CDR2 FYNNEI. CDR3 length: 13 amino acids. V shed 4 bases and J shed 6 bases, with 13 bases lying between them. The CDR3 DNA reads as TGTGCCAGCAGTGGTACTCCCGGCCTCGAGCAGTACTTC. Its translation is CASSGTPGLEQYF.

In its sample, this clonotype was seen a few times. A read error is possible here, since a much larger clone lies one base away. The gene calls are TRBV7-2 and TRBJ2-3; unclear D gene. Germline V gene data show CDR1 as SGHTA and CDR2 as FQGNSA. V lost 1 base and J 3 bases, leaving 11 bases between the germline ends. The CDR3 extends over 15 amino acids. DNA of the CDR3: TGTGCCAGCAGCTTAGGGACCGCCAGGACAGATACGCAGTATTTT. This translates into CASSLGTARTDTQYF.

The chain uses TRBV25-1 and TRBJ2-1; D not resolved. Trimming stripped 7 bases from V and 2 bases from J, with 15 bases between. CDR1 and CDR2 (germline): MGHDK, SYGVNS. The CDR3 sequence is 15 residues long. CDR3 in amino acids: CASTSSGVPYNEQFF. The CDR3 region has the DNA TGTGCCAGCACCTCCAGTGGGGTGCCCTACAATGAGCAGTTCTTC.

The chain couples TRBV20-1 to TRBJ2-3; TRBD2 agrees at 8 bases. The CDR3 contains 15 residues. Germline-derived CDR1 and CDR2 are DFQATT and SNEGSKA (reference sequence). The V gene end was trimmed by 2 bases and the J gene end by 5 bases; junction bases not matched to a gene: 9. The CDR3 protein is CSARSRREVGDTQYF. Written as DNA, the CDR3 is TGCAGTGCTAGAAGCAGGCGGGAGGTGGGAGATACGCAGTATTTT.

The chain couples TRBV7-9 to TRBJ2-7; perhaps D is TRBD1 or TRBD2 (5 bases each). V lost 1 base and J 0 bases, leaving 13 bases between the germline ends. CDR1 is SEHNR and CDR2 is FQNEAQ in the germline V gene (reference sequence). CDR3 length: 16 residues. Here the CDR3 DNA reads TGTGCCAGCAGCTTAGTCATCAGGGAGACCTCCTACGAGCAGTACTTC. This translates into CASSLVIRETSYEQYF.

This clonotype appeared a few times. V gene TRBV9 combines with J gene TRBJ1-1; 7 bases map to TRBD1. Looked up from germline, CDR1 is SGDLS and CDR2 is YYNGEE. The trim removed 0 bases at V and 6 bases at J, leaving 8 bases unmatched. This CDR3 comprises 15 residues. The CDR3 spells CASSVEQGGISEAFF. The CDR3 coding sequence is TGTGCCAGCAGCGTAGAGCAGGGGGGGATATCTGAAGCTTTCTTT.

J is TRBJ1-4 and V is TRBV6-2 or TRBV6-3; D ambiguous. Germline loops: CDR1 MNHEY, CDR2 SVGEGT. V was trimmed by 2 bases and J by 10 bases, leaving 8 bases between them. The CDR3 sequence is 12 residues long. CDR3 amino acids: CASSYIAGKLFF. The CDR3 nucleotides read TGTGCCAGCAGTTACATCGCGGGAAAACTGTTTTTT.

CDR3 DNA sequence: TGTGCCAGCAGCCAAGAGGTATCTAGACAAGAGACCCAGTACTTC. Residues: CASSQEVSRQETQYF. This sequence joins TRBV3-1 and TRBJ2-5; D unresolved. This CDR3 contains 15 residues. Germline V gives CDR1 LGHDT, CDR2 YNNKEL (reference sequence). V was cut by 0 bases and J by 2 bases, with 10 bases left in between.

The chain uses TRBV5-1 and TRBJ1-4, with a tentative D call TRBD1 (5 bases). The V end lost 4 bases, the J end lost 7 bases, and 20 bases lay between the germline ends. Germline-derived CDR1 and CDR2 are SGHRS and YFSETQ. The CDR3 is 16 residues long. The CDR3 DNA follows: TGCGCCAGCAGCCCAACCCACGGGACTTTGGTTGAAAAACTGTTTTTT. Translating gives CASSPTHGTLVEKLFF. The full variable domain, in which reference TRBV5-1 and TRBJ1-4 provide the parts outside the CDR3, is KAGVTQTPRYLIKTRGQQVTLSCSPISGHRSVSWYQQTPGQGLQFLFEYFSETQRNKGNFPGRFSGRQFSNSRSEMNVSTLELGDSALYLCASSPTHGTLVEKLFFGSGTQLSVL.

This clonotype was observed many times. Germline is not matched at one junction end, which may reflect a read error. The chain is built from TRBV5-1 and TRBJ1-1; D gene uncertain. Germline CDR1 reads SGHRS; CDR2 reads YFSETQ. The CDR3 is 13 residues long. This CDR3 reads CASSLSMNTEAFF. Here the CDR3 DNA reads TGTGCCAGCAGCCTCAGTATGAACACTGAAGCTTTCTTT.